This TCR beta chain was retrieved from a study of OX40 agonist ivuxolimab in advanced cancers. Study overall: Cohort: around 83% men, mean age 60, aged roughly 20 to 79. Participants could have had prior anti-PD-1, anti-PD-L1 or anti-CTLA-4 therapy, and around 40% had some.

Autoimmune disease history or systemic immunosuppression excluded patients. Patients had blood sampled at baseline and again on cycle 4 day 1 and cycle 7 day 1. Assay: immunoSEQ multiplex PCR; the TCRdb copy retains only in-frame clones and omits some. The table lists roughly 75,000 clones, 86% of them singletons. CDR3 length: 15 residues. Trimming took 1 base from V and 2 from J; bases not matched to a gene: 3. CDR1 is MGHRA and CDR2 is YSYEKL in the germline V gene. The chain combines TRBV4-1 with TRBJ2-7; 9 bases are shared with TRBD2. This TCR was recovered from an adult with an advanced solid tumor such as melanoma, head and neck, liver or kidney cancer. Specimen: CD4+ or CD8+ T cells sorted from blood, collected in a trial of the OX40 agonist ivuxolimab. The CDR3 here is CASSQGLAETYEQYF. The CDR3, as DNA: TGCGCCAGCAGCCAAGGACTAGCGGAGACCTACGAGCAGTACTTC.